The 23 T cell receptor beta chains in this list originate from one sample, sequenced in a study of T-cell reconstitution after alpha-beta-depleted transplantation in children. A library of TCRbeta sequences, prepared with unique molecular identifiers, was generated. Using its own MiXCR run on the PCR reads, TCRdb lists one record per CDR3 protein. The repertoire has around 200,000 distinct CDR3 sequences, approximately 6.8% of them found once; the top ten carry roughly 3%. This specimen consisted of PBMCs from the stem cell graft donor, obtained from the stem cell graft. Receptors were obtained from a human donor who donated a stem cell graft to a child with Wiskott-Aldrich syndrome.

This clonotype was found a few times. This sequence joins TRBV11-3 and TRBJ2-3; TRBD2 matches at 11 bases. The junction had 9 bases not matched to a gene; V was cut back by 1 base and J by 9 bases. This CDR3 contains 16 residues. Germline V CDR1 and CDR2: SGHNT, YENEEA. The chain's CDR3 is CASSLVLAGGGGTQYF. The CDR3 DNA reads as TGTGCCAGCAGCTTAGTCCTAGCGGGAGGAGGAGGGACGCAGTATTTT.

The V call is TRBV18, the J call TRBJ1-6, with 12 bases fitting TRBD1. This CDR3 is built from 16 residues. Germline CDR1 is KGHSH and CDR2 is LQKENI. The V gene end was trimmed by 5 bases and the J gene end by 9 bases; junction bases not matched to a gene: 8. CDR3 sequence: CASSETGQGAGSPLHF. CDR3 in DNA: TGTGCCAGCTCAGAAACGGGACAGGGGGCCGGTTCACCCCTCCACTTT.

The sample holds many counts of this clonotype. V is TRBV18 and J is TRBJ2-7; no clear D. Germline loops: CDR1 KGHSH, CDR2 LQKENI. CDR3 length: 14 amino acids. The V end lost 2 bases, the J end lost 2 bases, and 10 bases lay between the germline ends. The CDR3 DNA is TGTGCCAGCTCACCATCGGCCCTACCCTACGAGCAGTACTTC. Its protein is CASSPSALPYEQYF.

This clonotype has ten or more counts. V is TRBV13 and J is TRBJ2-3; D tentatively fits TRBD1 or TRBD2 (5 bases each). Germline lookup yields CDR1 PRHDT and CDR2 FYEKMQ (reference sequence). The ends were cut back, 4 bases at V and 3 bases at J, with 14 bases in the middle. CDR3 length equals 15 residues. The DNA for the CDR3 is TGTGCCAGCAGCTCCCGGGACCGCTGGACAGATACGCAGTATTTT. It codes for CASSSRDRWTDTQYF. The whole variable domain, remainder taken from reference TRBV13 and TRBJ2-3, is AAGVIQSPRHLIKEKRETATLKCYPIPRHDTVYWYQQGPGQDPQFLISFYEKMQSDKGSIPDRFSAQQFSDYHSELNMSSLELGDSALYFCASSSRDRWTDTQYFGPGTRLTVL.

This clonotype has ten or more counts. The chain has TRBV13 and TRBJ2-1; 11 bases match TRBD2. CDR3 length: 18 amino acids. V was pared by 5 bases and J by 4 bases, with 13 bases of the junction left unmatched. In germline, CDR1 is PRHDT, CDR2 FYEKMQ (reference sequence). The CDR3, as DNA: TGTGCCAGCAGCCTACGGGAGGGGGGGACTAGCGGATACAATGAGCAGTTCTTC. The encoded protein is CASSLREGGTSGYNEQFF. The variable domain in full, with the rest retrieved from reference TRBV13 and TRBJ2-1, is AAGVIQSPRHLIKEKRETATLKCYPIPRHDTVYWYQQGPGQDPQFLISFYEKMQSDKGSIPDRFSAQQFSDYHSELNMSSLELGDSALYFCASSLREGGTSGYNEQFFGPGTRLTVL.

Many counts were recorded for this clonotype. This rearrangement joins TRBV20-1 to TRBJ2-1; D is uncertain. Trimming took 5 bases from V and 7 from J, leaving 9 bases between them. This CDR3 is built from 11 residues. Per germline, CDR1 DFQATT and CDR2 SNEGSKA (reference sequence). CDR3 region: CSAPVRNEQFF. The CDR3 bases are TGCAGTGCTCCAGTTAGGAATGAGCAGTTCTTC.

This clonotype was seen ten or more times. V usage is TRBV12-3 or TRBV12-4 and J usage is TRBJ2-7; D uncertain. Trimming took 1 base from V and 0 from J, leaving 4 bases between them. The CDR3 sequence is 13 residues long. The CDR3 DNA follows: TGTGCCAGCAGTTTAGAGGCCTCCTACGAGCAGTACTTC. This sequence encodes CASSLEASYEQYF.

This clonotype has a handful of counts. The chain has TRBV6-2 or TRBV6-3 and TRBJ1-2; TRBD1 matches 9 bases. This CDR3 has 18 amino acids. Looked up from germline, CDR1 is MNHEY and CDR2 is SVGEGT. Trimming at V came to 4 bases and at J to 2 bases, leaving 14 bases not matched to a gene. Here the CDR3 reads CASSSANPIGTGNYGYTF. The CDR3 region has the DNA TGTGCCAGCAGTTCGGCAAACCCCATCGGGACAGGGAACTATGGCTACACCTTC.

This clonotype was detected many times. One junction end does not reproduce the germline sequence, and a read error may be involved. The CDR3 DNA reads as TGCGCCAGCAGCCAACCGTATGGGGAGAACGCTGAAGCTTTCTTT. Encoded protein: CASSQPYGENAEAFF. The V call is TRBV4-1, the J call TRBJ1-1; D uncertain. This CDR3 spans 15 amino acids. The germline CDR1 and CDR2 sequences are MGHRA and YSYEKL.

This clonotype has just a few counts. The chain links TRBV5-1 to TRBJ1-1; D possibly corresponds to TRBD1 (5 bases). The CDR3 runs 15 residues. V gave up 4 bases and J gave up 5 bases, with 18 bases separating them. CDR1 and CDR2 from the germline V gene are SGHRS and YFSETQ. The CDR3 nucleotides are TGCGCCAGCAGCCCCCGCGAGGGGCGGGGGACTGAAGCTTTCTTT. As protein: CASSPREGRGTEAFF. Full variable domain (missing parts from reference TRBV5-1 and TRBJ1-1): KAGVTQTPRYLIKTRGQQVTLSCSPISGHRSVSWYQQTPGQGLQFLFEYFSETQRNKGNFPGRFSGRQFSNSRSEMNVSTLELGDSALYLCASSPREGRGTEAFFGQGTRLTVV.

This clonotype came up many times. The CDR3 region is CASSYSNRGAHGEQFF. The DNA for the CDR3 is TGTGCCAGCAGTTACTCGAATAGGGGAGCACATGGTGAGCAGTTCTTC. This sequence joins TRBV6-5 and TRBJ2-1; D might be TRBD1 or TRBD2, each matching 5 bases. Looked up from germline, CDR1 is MNHEY and CDR2 is SVGAGI. Trimming left V 0 bases short and J 9 bases short, with 18 bases between. The CDR3 totals 16 residues.

This clonotype was counted at least ten times. The genes are TRBV12-3 or TRBV12-4 and TRBJ2-5, with 8 positions matching TRBD1. The V and J ends lost 6 bases and 6 bases, in that order; junction bases with no gene match: 6. The CDR3 is 13 residues long. The CDR3 DNA is TGTGCCAGCAGCCGGACAGGGAGGAAGACCCAGTACTTC. This codes for CASSRTGRKTQYF.

This clonotype was observed many times. This chain uses TRBV20-1 with TRBJ2-3; 8 nucleotides line up with TRBD2. The CDR3 runs 12 residues. Germline V CDR1 and CDR2: DFQATT, SNEGSKA (reference sequence). J lost 13 bases, V lost 5 bases, and 11 bases had no gene match. The CDR3 DNA reads as TGCAGTGCTTCTAGACTAGCGTCCAGAAAGTATTTT. Translated: CSASRLASRKYF.

There are a few counts of this clonotype. This rearrangement joins TRBV18 to TRBJ1-2; 9 bases fit TRBD1. The CDR3 covers 14 residues. Per germline, CDR1 KGHSH and CDR2 LQKENI. V lost 2 bases, J lost 6 bases, and 4 bases stayed unmatched. CDR3 nucleotide sequence: TGTGCCAGCTCACCATGGGACAGGGCGGATGGCTACACCTTC. Its protein is CASSPWDRADGYTF. Looking up the rest from reference TRBV18 and TRBJ1-2 gives the full variable domain: NAGVMQNPRHLVRRRGQEARLRCSPMKGHSHVYWYRQLPEEGLKFMVYLQKENIIDESGMPKERFSAEFPKEGPSILRIQQVVRGDSAAYFCASSPWDRADGYTFGSGTRLTVV.

This clonotype was counted ten times or more. The J gene is TRBJ2-1, the V gene TRBV12-3 or TRBV12-4; 13 bases are shared with TRBD2. The CDR3 runs to 20 residues. J was trimmed by 1 base and V by 0 bases; bases with no gene match: 9. The CDR3 sequence: CASSLAWVGTSGTSYNEQFF. The CDR3 coding sequence is TGTGCCAGCAGTTTAGCGTGGGTCGGGACTAGCGGGACTTCCTACAATGAGCAGTTCTTC.

In its sample, this clonotype was seen many times. The V call is TRBV3-1, the J call TRBJ2-3; 9 bases agree with TRBD2. The CDR3 spans 15 residues. J was trimmed by 3 bases and V by 4 bases; bases with no gene match: 5. Germline V gives CDR1 LGHDT, CDR2 YNNKEL (reference sequence). Here the CDR3 DNA reads TGTGCCAGCAGCCCACAAGCGGGAGGAACAGATACGCAGTATTTT. This sequence encodes CASSPQAGGTDTQYF.

The table lists this clonotype with many counts. The chain has TRBV6-5 and TRBJ1-4, with D perhaps TRBD1 (5 bases). The CDR3 contains 14 residues. Per the germline V gene, CDR1 is MNHEY and CDR2 is SVGAGI. V was pared by 3 bases and J by 8 bases, with 13 bases between. CDR3 region: CASSYGGGLEKLFF. The CDR3 nucleotides are TGTGCCAGCAGTTATGGGGGTGGACTCGAAAAACTGTTTTTT.

In its sample, this clonotype was seen once. The chain carries TRBV4-3 and TRBJ2-4; 7 bases are a match to TRBD2. CDR3 size: 13 residues. CDR1 is LGHNA and CDR2 is YSLEER in the germline V gene. J gave up 6 bases and V 4 bases, and 3 bases lay outside the gene matches. The CDR3 reads CASSLWGGNIQYF. CDR3 coding DNA: TGCGCCAGCAGCCTATGGGGGGGAAACATTCAGTACTTC.

This chain joins TRBV5-1 and TRBJ1-2; D ambiguous. This CDR3 region has 16 residues. Germline values: CDR1 SGHRS, CDR2 YFSETQ. V lost 4 bases and J lost 4, with 20 bases in between. This CDR3 reads CASSPYSVLGSYGYTF. The CDR3 DNA reads as TGCGCCAGCAGCCCCTATTCCGTCCTCGGGAGCTATGGCTACACCTTC.

This clonotype appeared many times. CDR3 nucleotides: TGCGCCAGCAGCATCGGACTAGAAACTAAGTTCTTC. Amino acids: CASSIGLETKFF. V gene TRBV5-1 combines with J gene TRBJ2-1; 7 nucleotides agree with TRBD2. V lost 4 bases and J lost 14; bases outside the gene matches: 9. Germline CDR1 and CDR2: SGHRS and YFSETQ. This CDR3 contains 12 residues.

The table lists this clonotype with many counts. V is TRBV25-1 and J is TRBJ2-6, with D possibly being TRBD2 (5 bases). Germline CDR1 reads MGHDK; CDR2 reads SYGVNS. The germline V and J ends were trimmed by 3 bases and 1 base, with 7 bases remaining between them. CDR3 length: 15 amino acids. The CDR3 region is CASSEEESGANVLTF. For the CDR3, the DNA is TGTGCCAGCAGTGAGGAGGAGTCTGGGGCCAACGTCCTGACTTTC.

This clonotype was detected many times. The chain links TRBV20-1 to TRBJ1-2; no definite D call. The CDR3 has 15 residues. V lost 0 bases and J lost 0, with 11 bases in between. CDR1 DFQATT and CDR2 SNEGSKA come from the germline V gene (reference sequence). This chain's CDR3 is CSAREGAGSNYGYTF. In nucleotides, the CDR3 is TGCAGTGCTAGAGAGGGAGCAGGTTCTAACTATGGCTACACCTTC.

This clonotype has a count of ten or more. CDR3 protein: CASSSRDFLRTGELFF. The CDR3 DNA reads as TGTGCCAGCAGTTCCCGGGATTTCCTACGGACCGGGGAGCTGTTTTTT. The rearrangement uses TRBV6-5 and TRBJ2-2, with D maybe TRBD2 (5 bases). V was shortened by 4 bases and J by 5 bases, with 17 bases between the two germline ends. The CDR3 totals 16 residues. Germline CDR1 is MNHEY and CDR2 is SVGAGI.